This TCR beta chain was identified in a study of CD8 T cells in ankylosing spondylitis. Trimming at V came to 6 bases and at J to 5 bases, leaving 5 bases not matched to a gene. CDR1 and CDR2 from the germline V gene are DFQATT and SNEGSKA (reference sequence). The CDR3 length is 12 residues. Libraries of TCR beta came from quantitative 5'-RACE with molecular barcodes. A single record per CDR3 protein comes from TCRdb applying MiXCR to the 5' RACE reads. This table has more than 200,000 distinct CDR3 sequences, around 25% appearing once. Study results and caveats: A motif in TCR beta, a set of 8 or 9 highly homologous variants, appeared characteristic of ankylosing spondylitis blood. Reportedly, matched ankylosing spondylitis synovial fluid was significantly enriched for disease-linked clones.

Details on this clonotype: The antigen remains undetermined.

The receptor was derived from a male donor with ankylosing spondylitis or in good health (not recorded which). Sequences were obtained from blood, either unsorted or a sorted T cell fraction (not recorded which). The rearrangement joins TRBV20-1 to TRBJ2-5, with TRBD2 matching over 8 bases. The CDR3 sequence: CSAGGGMETQYF. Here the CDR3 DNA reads TGCAGTGCCGGGGGGGGGATGGAGACCCAGTACTTC.